This T cell receptor (beta chain) emerged from a study of glioma-infiltrating T cells after dendritic cell vaccination. Study in general: Samples are from glioblastoma patients in Phase I and II dendritic cell vaccine trials.

Here immunoSEQ multiplex PCR was the method, and the copy in TCRdb shows in-frame clones only, minus some. Of 90,000 to 140,000 clones detected, around 90% appear once; the ten largest clones hold approximately 3%. CDR1 is LNHNV and CDR2 is YYDKDF in the germline V gene (reference sequence). V was trimmed by 0 bases and J by 1 base, leaving 15 bases between them. The CDR3 has 18 residues. Time point meaning: after dendritic cell vaccination, including at tumor progression/relapse. The clonotype was recovered from a human donor with glioblastoma. V is TRBV15 and J is TRBJ2-2, with D possibly TRBD1 on 5 matching bases. The sequencing used blood, collected after dendritic cell vaccination. The CDR3: CATSRDQVGPGNTGELFF. The CDR3, as DNA: TGTGCCACCAGCAGAGATCAGGTGGGGCCAGGGAACACCGGGGAGCTGTTTTTT.